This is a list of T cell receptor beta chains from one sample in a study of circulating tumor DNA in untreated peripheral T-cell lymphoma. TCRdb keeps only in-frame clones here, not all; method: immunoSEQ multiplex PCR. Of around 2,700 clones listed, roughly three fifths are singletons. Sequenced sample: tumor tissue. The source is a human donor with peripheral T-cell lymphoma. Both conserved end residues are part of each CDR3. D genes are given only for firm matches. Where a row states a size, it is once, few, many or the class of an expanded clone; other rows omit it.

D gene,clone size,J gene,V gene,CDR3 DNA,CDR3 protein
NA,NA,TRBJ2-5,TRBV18,TGTGCCAGCTCACCAGGAGATTGGGAGACCCAGTACTTC,CASSPGDWETQYF
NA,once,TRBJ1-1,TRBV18,TGTGCCAGCTCACCGATTAATGGGGGGCACCCTATGAACACTGAAGCTTTCTTT,CASSPINGGHPMNTEAFF
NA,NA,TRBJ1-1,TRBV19,TGTGCCAGTAGTATAGGGTGGGGTGAAGCTTTCTTT,CASSIGWGEAFF
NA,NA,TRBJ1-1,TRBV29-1,TGCAGCGTTGTGAGGGGGTTCGCTGAAGCTTTCTTT,CSVVRGFAEAFF
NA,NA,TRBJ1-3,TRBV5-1,TGCGCCAGCAGCCGGGCGGGGTCTGGAAACACCATATATTTT,CASSRAGSGNTIYF
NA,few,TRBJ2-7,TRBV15,TGTGCCACCAGCAGAGCAACAGGGGGGGTGATATACGAGCAGTACTTC,CATSRATGGVIYEQYF
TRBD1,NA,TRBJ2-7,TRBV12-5,TGTGCTAGTGGTTTGCGCGGACAGGGAGCTACCTACGAGCAGTACTTC,CASGLRGQGATYEQYF
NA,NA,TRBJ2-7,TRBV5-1,TGCGCCAGCAGCTTGGCCCCGTGGGGGCCCCTGGCCTACGAGCAGTACTTC,CASSLAPWGPLAYEQYF
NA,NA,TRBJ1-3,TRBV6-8,TGTGCCAGCACTAACCGGTGGGGCTTGTCCATATATTTT,CASTNRWGLSIYF
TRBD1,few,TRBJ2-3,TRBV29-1,TGCAGCGTGGGACAGGGGGAAAGCACAGATACGCAGTATTTT,CSVGQGESTDTQYF
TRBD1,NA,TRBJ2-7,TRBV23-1,TGCGCCAGCAGCTTGGGGGGGACAGGGGGCTCCGAGCAGTACTTC,CASSLGGTGGSEQYF
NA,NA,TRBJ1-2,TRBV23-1,TGCGCCAGCAGTCGTCGTGACAGCGGATATGGCTACACCTTC,CASSRRDSGYGYTF
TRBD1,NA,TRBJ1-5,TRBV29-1,TGCAGCGTAGTAGTCGCGACAGGGGGTCAGCCCCAGCATTTT,CSVVVATGGQPQHF
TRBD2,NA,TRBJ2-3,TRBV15,TGTGCCACCAGCAGGGAAGCTAGCGGGGGAATAGTAGATACGCAGTATTTT,CATSREASGGIVDTQYF
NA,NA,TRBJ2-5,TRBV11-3,TGTGCCAGCAGCTTAGGGGCTAGCGCAGAGACCCAGTACTTC,CASSLGASAETQYF
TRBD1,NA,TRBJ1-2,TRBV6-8,TGTGCCAGCAGTGAGGGGACAGGCCAAGGCTATGGCTACACCTTC,CASSEGTGQGYGYTF
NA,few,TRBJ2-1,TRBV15,TGTGCCACCAGCAGCGGGGTCTCCTACAATGAGCAGTTCTTC,CATSSGVSYNEQFF
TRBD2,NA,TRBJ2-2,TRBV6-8,TGTGCCAGCAGTTACGGGACTAGCGGGGGTCACACCGGGGAGCTGTTTTTT,CASSYGTSGGHTGELFF
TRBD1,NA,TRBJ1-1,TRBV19,TGTGCCAGTAGTATAAACACAGGGGACACTGAAGCTTTCTTT,CASSINTGDTEAFF
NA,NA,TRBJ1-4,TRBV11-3,TGTGCCAGCAGCTTAGTTCAGGGAGGTGAAAAACTGTTTTTT,CASSLVQGGEKLFF
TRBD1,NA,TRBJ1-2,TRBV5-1,TGCGCCAGCAAGGAGGGACAGGCGCCTTATGGCTACACCTTC,CASKEGQAPYGYTF
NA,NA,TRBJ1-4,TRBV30,TGTGCCTGGAGTGTACCCGAAGTAGGGGCCCATGAAAAACTGTTTTTT,CAWSVPEVGAHEKLFF
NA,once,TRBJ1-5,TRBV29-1,TGCAGCGTTGAACTTGCGCCAGCATCCAATCAGCCCCAGCATTTT,CSVELAPASNQPQHF
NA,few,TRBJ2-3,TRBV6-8,TGTGCCAGCAGACTACAGGGTTTCACAGATACGCAGTATTTT,CASRLQGFTDTQYF
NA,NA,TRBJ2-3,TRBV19,TGTGCCAGTCGGCACATTCACACAGATACGCAGTATTTT,CASRHIHTDTQYF
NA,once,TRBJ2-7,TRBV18,TGTGCCAGCTCACCGGTCGGGGGCTACGAGCAGTACTTC,CASSPVGGYEQYF
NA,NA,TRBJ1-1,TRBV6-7,TGTGCCAGCAGTTACAGCTTCGGGACACCCGATCCGGCTTTCTTT,CASSYSFGTPDPAFF
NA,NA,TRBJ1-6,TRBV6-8,TGTGCCAGCAGTTACTCAGATTCACCCCTCCACTTT,CASSYSDSPLHF
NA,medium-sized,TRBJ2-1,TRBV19,TGTGCCAGTAGTATAGCGGGGAGCTCCTACAATGAGCAGTTCTTC,CASSIAGSSYNEQFF
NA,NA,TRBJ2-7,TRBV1,TGCGCCAGCAGCCAAGACGGCACAGCCTCCTACGAGCAGTACTTC,CASSQDGTASYEQYF
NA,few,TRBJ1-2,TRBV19,TGTGCCAGTAGTATGGGGATCCCCGATGGCTACACCTTC,CASSMGIPDGYTF
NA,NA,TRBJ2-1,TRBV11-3,TGTGCCAGCAGCTTAGGCAGGGTCGTCGATGAGCAGTTCTTC,CASSLGRVVDEQFF
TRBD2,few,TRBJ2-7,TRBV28,TGTGCCAGCAGTTTTGACGGGGGACTATCCTACGAGCAGTACTTC,CASSFDGGLSYEQYF
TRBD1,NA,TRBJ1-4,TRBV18,TGTGCCAGCTCAGCCACAGGGGGTGGTAATGAAAAACTGTTTTTT,CASSATGGGNEKLFF
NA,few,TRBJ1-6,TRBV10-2,TGCGCCAGCAGTGGGTTAATGTCTTACGCCTCCCGTGCGGATTCGCCCCTCCACTTT,CASSGLMSYASRADSPLHF
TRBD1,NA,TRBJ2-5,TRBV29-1,TGCAGCGTTGAAGCCGACAGGGGTAGGAGCGAGACCCAGTACTTC,CSVEADRGRSETQYF
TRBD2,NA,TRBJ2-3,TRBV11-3,TGTGCCAGCAGTTTGACTAGCGGGGGGTCAGCAGATACGCAGTATTTT,CASSLTSGGSADTQYF
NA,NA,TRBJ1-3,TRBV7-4,TGTGCCAGCGGACAAAGACATGGCTCTGGAAACACCATATATTTT,CASGQRHGSGNTIYF
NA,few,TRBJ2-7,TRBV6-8,TGTGCCAGCAGTGCGACCAGGGTATGGGACGAGCAGTACTTC,CASSATRVWDEQYF
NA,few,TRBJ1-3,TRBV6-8,TGTGCCAGCAGTTACTCGAGACCGTCCTCTGGAAACACCATATATTTT,CASSYSRPSSGNTIYF